Presented here are 14 T cell receptor beta chains from one specimen sequenced in a study of vaccination and CD4 T cells after COVID-19. The Oncomine TCR Beta short-read assay generated sequence data from the DNA of cultured CD4+ T cells. TCRdb called the PCR reads again in MiXCR, with one record for every CDR3 protein. The repertoire consists of about 7,100 distinct CDR3 sequences, with more than 30% occurring once and the leading ten covering approximately 15%. Treatment denoted: roughly ten-day PBMC culture with coronavirus spike peptide pools or control peptides (ViraFEST assay). The collection of CD4+ T cells from the unexposed donor took place before the COVID-19 pandemic (2011-2018). The antigens these receptors bind are not known. The material sequenced was CD4+ T cells from blood, cultured in vitro. The receptor set was obtained from a human donor in good health.

The chain uses TRBV30 and TRBJ1-2; the match to TRBD1 covers 7 bases. The CDR3 has 13 residues. Looked up from germline, CDR1 is GTSNPN and CDR2 is SVGIG (reference sequence). V dropped 5 bases and J dropped 4; count of bases not matched to a gene: 7. The CDR3 loop reads CAWGRDRPYGYTF. CDR3 bases: TGTGCCTGGGGCCGGGACAGACCCTATGGCTACACCTTC.

The chain recombines TRBV12-3 or TRBV12-4 with TRBJ1-2; tentatively, D is TRBD1 (5 bases). This CDR3 contains 15 residues. V was cut by 1 base and J by 4 bases, with 13 bases left in between. In DNA form, the CDR3 reads TGTGCCAGCAGTTTAGGTGGGGGAACGTCCTATGGCTACACCTTC. Its protein is CASSLGGGTSYGYTF.

The chain employs TRBV15 and TRBJ2-1; D is tentatively TRBD1 or TRBD2 (5 bases each). The CDR3 length is 15 residues. Germline V lookup: CDR1 LNHNV, CDR2 YYDKDF (reference sequence). Trimming left V 0 bases short and J 4 bases short, with 10 bases between. The CDR3 region has the DNA TGTGCCACCAGCAGAGATGGGGGTTCTTACAATGAGCAGTTCTTC. Encoded protein: CATSRDGGSYNEQFF.

The chain combines TRBV6-2 or TRBV6-3 with TRBJ2-1; 10 bases agree with TRBD2. The CDR3 covers 15 residues. Germline lookup yields CDR1 MNHEY and CDR2 SVGEGT. The V segment lost 5 bases and the J segment 7 bases; nucleotides outside the gene matches: 8. For the CDR3, the DNA is TGTGCCAGCAGTGGATTAGCGGGGGGCCGGAATGAGCAGTTCTTC. Its translation: CASSGLAGGRNEQFF.

The V gene is TRBV19, the J gene TRBJ1-4; D not certain. Germline loops: CDR1 LNHDA, CDR2 SQIVND (reference sequence). This CDR3 region has 14 residues. Between the trimmed V and J ends, which lost 7 bases and 5 bases, there was a span of 14 bases. CDR3 nucleotide sequence: TGTGCCAGTACTCCACGTCCGGCGAATGAAAAACTGTTTTTT. Protein product: CASTPRPANEKLFF.

The chain joins TRBV12-3 or TRBV12-4 to TRBJ1-6, with D uncertain. This CDR3 is built from 13 residues. The V gene lost 2 bases and the J gene lost 7 bases, with 6 bases spanning the gap. The CDR3 is CASSLMGNSPLHF. In DNA, the CDR3 is TGTGCCAGCAGTTTAATGGGGAATTCACCCCTCCACTTT.

V is TRBV7-2 and J is TRBJ2-3; TRBD2 matches at 9 bases. CDR1 is SGHTA, CDR2 FQGNSA, per germline. Losses at the gene ends were 5 bases for V and 0 bases for J; bases not matched to a gene: 12. The CDR3 loop spans 18 amino acids. The CDR3 region is CASSRRGGGDSSTDTQYF. The CDR3 nucleotides read TGTGCCAGCAGCCGCCGGGGCGGGGGGGATTCTAGCACAGATACGCAGTATTTT.

The chain couples TRBV25-1 to TRBJ1-1; maybe TRBD1 (5 bases). The CDR3 totals 13 residues. Germline CDR1 is MGHDK and CDR2 is SYGVNS. Trimming pared 4 bases from V and 4 bases from J, leaving 10 bases between. The CDR3 bases are TGTGCCAGCAGTGCCGGACACCTCACTGAAGCTTTCTTT. Translated, it gives CASSAGHLTEAFF.

This chain connects TRBV5-1 to TRBJ2-7, with TRBD1 identical over 7 bases. V lost 4 bases and J lost 2; bases outside the gene matches: 6. The CDR3 sequence is 14 residues long. CDR1 SGHRS and CDR2 YFSETQ come from the germline V gene. This CDR3 is CASSRNRGPYEQYF. The DNA of the CDR3 is TGCGCCAGCAGCCGAAACAGGGGACCCTACGAGCAGTACTTC.

J is TRBJ2-1 and V is TRBV20-1, with 9 bases identical to TRBD2. The CDR3 covers 14 residues. The germline V gene has CDR1 DFQATT and CDR2 SNEGSKA (reference sequence). J was trimmed by 10 bases and V by 0 bases; bases with no gene match: 7. The CDR3 sequence is CSARELAGAWEQFF. In nucleotides, the CDR3 is TGCAGTGCTAGAGAGTTAGCGGGAGCCTGGGAGCAGTTCTTC.

In its sample, this clonotype was seen once. J is TRBJ2-1 and V is TRBV20-1, with D possibly TRBD2 on 6 matching bases. The CDR3 runs 14 residues. The germline V gene has CDR1 DFQATT and CDR2 SNEGSKA (reference sequence). The CDR3 bases are TGCAGCCCAGGGACTCGACTTTCCTACAATGAGCAGTTCTTC. This sequence encodes CSPGTRLSYNEQFF.

V is TRBV19 and J is TRBJ2-5; 11 nucleotides match TRBD2. The J call is in doubt because the DNA end fits TRBJ2-7 better. The CDR3 is made up of 13 amino acids. The V gene's germline CDR1 is LNHDA and CDR2 SQIVND (reference sequence). The CDR3 bases are TGTGCCAGTACTAGGACTAGCGGGTACGAGCAGTACTTC. This encodes CASTRTSGYEQYF.

The chain couples TRBV6-5 to TRBJ1-5, with D possibly being TRBD1 (5 bases). From germline, CDR1 is MNHEY and CDR2 SVGAGI. There are 16 residues in the CDR3. V shed 2 bases and J shed 1 base, with 12 bases lying between them. The CDR3 nucleotides read TGTGCCAGCAGTTACGGGCAGGGCGGGAGCAATCAGCCCCAGCATTTT. Its translation is CASSYGQGGSNQPQHF.

The rearrangement links TRBV30 to TRBJ1-2, with D possibly TRBD1 on 5 matching bases. V lost 0 bases, J lost 2 bases, and 10 bases lay in between. CDR3 length: 14 residues. Germline values: CDR1 GTSNPN, CDR2 SVGIG (reference sequence). CDR3 coding DNA: TGTGCCTGGAGTGTACTTAGGGGCAACTATGGCTACACCTTC. Protein: CAWSVLRGNYGYTF.